The 19 T cell receptor beta chains in this list originate from one sample, sequenced in a study of blood T cell repertoires in COVID-19. TCRdb keeps only in-frame clones here, not all; method: immunoSEQ multiplex PCR. Among almost 400,000 clones, around 87% were seen once, and the ten largest hold about 2.5%. The sequencing sample was made of peripheral blood. The source is a woman in her sixties with COVID-19, enrolled during active disease.

The rearrangement joins TRBV5-6 to TRBJ1-1, with TRBD1 as a possible D gene (5 bases). The V end lost 0 bases, the J end lost 8 bases, and 5 bases lay between the germline ends. Germline V gene sequence: CDR1 SGHDT, CDR2 YYEEEE. CDR3 length: 11 amino acids. The CDR3 sequence is CASSLGQEAFF. The CDR3, as DNA: TGTGCCAGCAGCTTGGGACAGGAAGCTTTCTTT.

The gene calls are TRBV28 and TRBJ1-5; D is undetermined. Germline V lookup: CDR1 MDHEN, CDR2 SYDVKM. V lost 6 bases and J lost 8, with 14 bases in between. There are 13 residues in the CDR3. CDR3 region: CASRRRSSEPQHF. In DNA, the CDR3 is TGTGCCAGCAGGCGCCGGTCGAGTGAGCCCCAGCATTTT.

This clone was counted only a few times. This chain connects TRBV9 to TRBJ1-4; TRBD1 matches 7 bases. This CDR3 is 15 amino acids long. V was clipped by 5 bases and J by 5 bases; unmatched bases: 9. The germline V gene has CDR1 SGDLS and CDR2 YYNGEE. The CDR3 nucleotides are TGTGCCAGCAGTCGGGGCGGGACAGAGAATGAAAAACTGTTTTTT. Its translation: CASSRGGTENEKLFF.

The chain joins TRBV5-4 to TRBJ2-3; 8 nucleotides agree with TRBD2. V gave up 6 bases and J gave up 6 bases; unmatched junction bases: 15. This CDR3 has 16 amino acids. Germline-derived CDR1 and CDR2 are SGHNT and YYREEE (reference sequence). CDR3 bases: TGTGCCAGCAAAATATGGCTTGGCGGGGGGATTGATACGCAGTATTTT. This codes for CASKIWLGGGIDTQYF.

CDR3 bases: TGTGCCAGCAGCCACCTCCAACCCGGGACAGGGAGGTACAATGAGCAGTTCTTC. Residues: CASSHLQPGTGRYNEQFF. J is TRBJ2-1 and V is TRBV14; 9 nucleotides align to TRBD1. CDR3 size: 18 residues. Germline CDR1 SGHDN, CDR2 FVKESK. J lost 4 bases, V lost 3 bases, and 13 bases had no gene match.

This clone was found a few times. The CDR3 DNA follows: TGTGCCAGCAGTAACTTAGCAGCGAGTCCAGATACGCAGTATTTT. Amino acid sequence: CASSNLAASPDTQYF. The chain has TRBV25-1 and TRBJ2-3; no definite D call. V gave up 5 bases and J gave up 4 bases, with 16 bases separating them. Germline V gives CDR1 MGHDK, CDR2 SYGVNS. CDR3 length: 15 residues.

The chain has TRBV7-2 and TRBJ2-7, with TRBD1 matching 9 bases. V was pared by 8 bases and J by 5 bases, with 7 bases of the junction left unmatched. CDR1 and CDR2 (germline): SGHTA, FQGNSA. The CDR3 loop spans 13 amino acids. The CDR3 nucleotides read TGTGCCAGCGCGGACAGGGGCAAGGACGAGCAGTACTTC. Translating gives CASADRGKDEQYF. Variable domain in full (rest from reference TRBV7-2 and TRBJ2-7): GAGVSQSPSNKVTEKGKDVELRCDPISGHTALYWYRQSLGQGLEFLIYFQGNSAPDKSGLPSDRFSAERTGGSVSTLTIQRTQQEDSAVYLCASADRGKDEQYFGPGTRLTVT.

This chain uses TRBV4-2 with TRBJ1-1; 7 bases fit TRBD1. This CDR3 is built from 17 residues. Germline assignment: CDR1 LGHNA and CDR2 YNFKEQ. V was pared by 0 bases and J by 0 bases, with 7 bases of the junction left unmatched. CDR3 sequence: CASSQEVVGQMNTEAFF. CDR3 bases: TGTGCCAGCAGCCAAGAAGTAGTGGGACAGATGAACACTGAAGCTTTCTTT.

This rearrangement joins TRBV5-4 to TRBJ2-2; D possibly corresponds to TRBD1 (6 bases). V shed 0 bases and J shed 0 bases, with 9 bases lying between them. The CDR3 loop spans 16 amino acids. Germline V gene data show CDR1 as SGHNT and CDR2 as YYREEE (reference sequence). CDR3 nucleotide sequence: TGTGCCAGCAGCTTGGCGGCAGGGGCGAACACCGGGGAGCTGTTTTTT. The encoded protein is CASSLAAGANTGELFF. Using reference TRBV5-4 and TRBJ2-2 for the parts outside the CDR3, the full variable domain is ETGVTQSPTHLIKTRGQQVTLRCSSQSGHNTVSWYQQALGQGPQFIFQYYREEENGRGNFPPRFSGLQFPNYSSELNVNALELDDSALYLCASSLAAGANTGELFFGEGSRLTVL.

The chain joins TRBV28 to TRBJ1-2; a possible D gene is TRBD1 (6 bases). Per the germline V gene, CDR1 is MDHEN and CDR2 is SYDVKM. The V end was cut by 2 bases, the J end by 10 bases, with 11 bases between. The CDR3 has 12 amino acids. The CDR3 sequence: CASSLRGTVYTF. DNA of the CDR3: TGTGCCAGCAGTTTAAGGGGGACGGTCTACACCTTC.

This clone was seen only a few times. The chain uses TRBV4-1 and TRBJ2-7; D is unclear. V was clipped by 4 bases and J by 0 bases, with 7 bases between them. The CDR3 spans 13 residues. Germline V gene data show CDR1 as MGHRA and CDR2 as YSYEKL. The CDR3, as DNA: TGCGCCAGCAGCCCCTACAGCTCCTACGAGCAGTACTTC. Amino acid sequence: CASSPYSSYEQYF.

This CDR3 reads CASSEYRRNEKLFF. The DNA for the CDR3 is TGTGCCAGCAGTGAATACAGGCGGAATGAAAAACTGTTTTTT. The gene calls are TRBV6-1 and TRBJ1-4, with D tentatively TRBD1 (5 bases). Germline V gene data show CDR1 as MNHNS and CDR2 as SASEGT. V dropped 2 bases and J dropped 5 bases, with 9 bases sitting between them. This CDR3 has 14 residues.

The V gene is TRBV28, the J gene TRBJ2-2; perhaps TRBD2 as D (6 bases). Trimming stripped 2 bases from V and 6 bases from J, with 10 bases between. Germline loops: CDR1 MDHEN, CDR2 SYDVKM. The CDR3 has 14 amino acids. The CDR3 sequence: CASSLSSGAGELFF. CDR3 sequence (DNA): TGTGCCAGCAGTTTAAGTTCGGGGGCCGGGGAGCTGTTTTTT.

The rearrangement uses TRBV18 and TRBJ1-4; 7 nucleotides line up with TRBD1. Germline V gene lookup returns CDR1 KGHSH and CDR2 LQKENI. The V gene end was trimmed by 1 base and the J gene end by 3 bases; junction bases not matched to a gene: 5. CDR3 length: 16 amino acids. The CDR3 region is CASSPQGAKANEKLFF. CDR3 coding DNA: TGTGCCAGCTCACCACAGGGGGCGAAGGCTAATGAAAAACTGTTTTTT.

CDR3 nucleotides: TGCAGCGTTGTTAGGACAGGGGGATTCCAAGAGACCCAGTACTTC. It yields the protein CSVVRTGGFQETQYF. The rearrangement uses TRBV29-1 and TRBJ2-5; TRBD1 agrees at 10 bases. Germline V gene data show CDR1 as SQVTM and CDR2 as ANQGSEA. The CDR3 spans 15 residues. Trimming at V came to 4 bases and at J to 1 base, leaving 6 bases not matched to a gene.

The CDR3, as DNA: TGTGCCAGCAGCTTGGATGGGGGACAGAAAGAGACCCAGTACTTC. Protein: CASSLDGGQKETQYF. The chain employs TRBV5-4 and TRBJ2-5; 7 bases match TRBD1. This CDR3 contains 15 residues. V gave up 0 bases and J gave up 3 bases; unmatched junction bases: 5. Germline CDR1 reads SGHNT; CDR2 reads YYREEE (reference sequence).

The chain links TRBV18 to TRBJ1-3; D unresolved. CDR3 length equals 14 residues. Per the germline V gene, CDR1 is KGHSH and CDR2 is LQKENI. V was cut by 3 bases and J by 7 bases, with 13 bases left in between. As DNA, the CDR3 is TGTGCCAGCTCACCTGAGGGATTTAGGAACACCATATATTTT. It translates to CASSPEGFRNTIYF.

The chain joins TRBV28 to TRBJ2-7; D gene ambiguous. The CDR3 loop spans 16 amino acids. Per the germline V gene, CDR1 is MDHEN and CDR2 is SYDVKM. The V and J ends lost 7 bases and 2 bases respectively, with 21 bases between them. CDR3 nucleotide sequence: TGTGCCAGCATCGGCGGAACTACCGGCCTCCCCTACGAGCAGTACTTC. Encoded protein: CASIGGTTGLPYEQYF.

The chain employs TRBV3-1 (or the pseudogene TRBV3-2) and TRBJ1-5; 9 nucleotides match TRBD1. The CDR3 sequence is 15 residues long. CDR1 is LGHDT and CDR2 is YNNKEL in the germline V gene (reference sequence). The V gene end was trimmed by 2 bases and the J gene end by 11 bases; junction bases not matched to a gene: 10. Here the CDR3 reads CASSQNTGGLGAQHF. For the CDR3, the DNA is TGTGCCAGCAGCCAAAATACAGGGGGCCTCGGGGCCCAGCATTTT.